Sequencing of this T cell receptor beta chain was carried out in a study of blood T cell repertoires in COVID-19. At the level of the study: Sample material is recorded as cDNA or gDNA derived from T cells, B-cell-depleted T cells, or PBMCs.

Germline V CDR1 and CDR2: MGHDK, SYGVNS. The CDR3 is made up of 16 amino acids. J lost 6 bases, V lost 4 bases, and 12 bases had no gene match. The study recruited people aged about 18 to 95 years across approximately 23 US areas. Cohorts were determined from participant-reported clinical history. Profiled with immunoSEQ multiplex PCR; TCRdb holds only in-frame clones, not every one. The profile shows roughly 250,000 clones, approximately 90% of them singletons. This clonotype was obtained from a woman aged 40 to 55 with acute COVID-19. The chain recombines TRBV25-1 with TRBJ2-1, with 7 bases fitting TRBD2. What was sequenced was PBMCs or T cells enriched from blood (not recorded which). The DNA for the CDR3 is TGTGCCAGCAGTGCATCCGGGGGGATGGGGTTCAATGAGCAGTTCTTC. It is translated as CASSASGGMGFNEQFF.